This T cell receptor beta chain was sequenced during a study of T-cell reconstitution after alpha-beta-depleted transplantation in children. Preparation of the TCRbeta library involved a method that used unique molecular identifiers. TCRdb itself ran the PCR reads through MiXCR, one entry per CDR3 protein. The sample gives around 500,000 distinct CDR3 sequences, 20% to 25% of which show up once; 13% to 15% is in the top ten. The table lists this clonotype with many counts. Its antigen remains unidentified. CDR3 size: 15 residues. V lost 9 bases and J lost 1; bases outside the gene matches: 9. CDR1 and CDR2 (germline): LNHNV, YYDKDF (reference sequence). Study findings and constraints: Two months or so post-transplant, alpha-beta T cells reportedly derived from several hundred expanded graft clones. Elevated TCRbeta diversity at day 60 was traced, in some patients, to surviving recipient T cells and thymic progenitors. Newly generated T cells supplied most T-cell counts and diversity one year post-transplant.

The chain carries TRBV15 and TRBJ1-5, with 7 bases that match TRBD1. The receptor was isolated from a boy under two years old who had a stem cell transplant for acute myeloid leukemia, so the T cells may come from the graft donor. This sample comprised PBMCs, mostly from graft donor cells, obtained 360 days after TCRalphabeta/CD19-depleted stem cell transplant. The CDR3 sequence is CATSGGFESNQPQHF. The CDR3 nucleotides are TGTGCCACTTCAGGGGGATTTGAGAGCAATCAGCCCCAGCATTTT. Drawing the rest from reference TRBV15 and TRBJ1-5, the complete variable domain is DAMVIQNPRYQVTQFGKPVTLSCSQTLNHNVMYWYQQKSSQAPKLLFHYYDKDFNNEADTPDNFQSRRPNTSFCFLDIRSPGLGDTAMYLCATSGGFESNQPQHFGDGTRLSIL.